The present entry profiles one T cell receptor (beta chain) with its context. Deletions cut 1 base from V and 2 bases from J, with 6 bases between. Germline values: CDR1 SGHAT, CDR2 FQNNGV. CDR3 length: 13 residues. This specimen belongs to a study of blood T cell repertoires in COVID-19. Turning to the study itself: Researchers got acute and convalescent COVID-19 samples from the United States, Italy and Spain. T cells, B-cell-depleted T cells, or PBMCs supplied cDNA or gDNA.

In the original processing: Amplification of reference gene primers was used by the study to estimate nucleated cell counts. The assay was immunoSEQ multiplex PCR, and TCRdb's table has in-frame clones only and misses some. That table gives V, J and clone size, and the DNA gave D and trimming. Of 250,000 to 350,000 clones in the sample, roughly 90% were seen once. Material for sequencing was peripheral blood. This clonotype was obtained from a woman aged 35 to 49 who had recovered from COVID-19. The chain couples TRBV11-2 to TRBJ2-7; D gene unclear. In nucleotides, the CDR3 is TGTGCCAGCAGCTTAGGAGGTCCCTACGAGCAGTACTTC. The encoded protein is CASSLGGPYEQYF.